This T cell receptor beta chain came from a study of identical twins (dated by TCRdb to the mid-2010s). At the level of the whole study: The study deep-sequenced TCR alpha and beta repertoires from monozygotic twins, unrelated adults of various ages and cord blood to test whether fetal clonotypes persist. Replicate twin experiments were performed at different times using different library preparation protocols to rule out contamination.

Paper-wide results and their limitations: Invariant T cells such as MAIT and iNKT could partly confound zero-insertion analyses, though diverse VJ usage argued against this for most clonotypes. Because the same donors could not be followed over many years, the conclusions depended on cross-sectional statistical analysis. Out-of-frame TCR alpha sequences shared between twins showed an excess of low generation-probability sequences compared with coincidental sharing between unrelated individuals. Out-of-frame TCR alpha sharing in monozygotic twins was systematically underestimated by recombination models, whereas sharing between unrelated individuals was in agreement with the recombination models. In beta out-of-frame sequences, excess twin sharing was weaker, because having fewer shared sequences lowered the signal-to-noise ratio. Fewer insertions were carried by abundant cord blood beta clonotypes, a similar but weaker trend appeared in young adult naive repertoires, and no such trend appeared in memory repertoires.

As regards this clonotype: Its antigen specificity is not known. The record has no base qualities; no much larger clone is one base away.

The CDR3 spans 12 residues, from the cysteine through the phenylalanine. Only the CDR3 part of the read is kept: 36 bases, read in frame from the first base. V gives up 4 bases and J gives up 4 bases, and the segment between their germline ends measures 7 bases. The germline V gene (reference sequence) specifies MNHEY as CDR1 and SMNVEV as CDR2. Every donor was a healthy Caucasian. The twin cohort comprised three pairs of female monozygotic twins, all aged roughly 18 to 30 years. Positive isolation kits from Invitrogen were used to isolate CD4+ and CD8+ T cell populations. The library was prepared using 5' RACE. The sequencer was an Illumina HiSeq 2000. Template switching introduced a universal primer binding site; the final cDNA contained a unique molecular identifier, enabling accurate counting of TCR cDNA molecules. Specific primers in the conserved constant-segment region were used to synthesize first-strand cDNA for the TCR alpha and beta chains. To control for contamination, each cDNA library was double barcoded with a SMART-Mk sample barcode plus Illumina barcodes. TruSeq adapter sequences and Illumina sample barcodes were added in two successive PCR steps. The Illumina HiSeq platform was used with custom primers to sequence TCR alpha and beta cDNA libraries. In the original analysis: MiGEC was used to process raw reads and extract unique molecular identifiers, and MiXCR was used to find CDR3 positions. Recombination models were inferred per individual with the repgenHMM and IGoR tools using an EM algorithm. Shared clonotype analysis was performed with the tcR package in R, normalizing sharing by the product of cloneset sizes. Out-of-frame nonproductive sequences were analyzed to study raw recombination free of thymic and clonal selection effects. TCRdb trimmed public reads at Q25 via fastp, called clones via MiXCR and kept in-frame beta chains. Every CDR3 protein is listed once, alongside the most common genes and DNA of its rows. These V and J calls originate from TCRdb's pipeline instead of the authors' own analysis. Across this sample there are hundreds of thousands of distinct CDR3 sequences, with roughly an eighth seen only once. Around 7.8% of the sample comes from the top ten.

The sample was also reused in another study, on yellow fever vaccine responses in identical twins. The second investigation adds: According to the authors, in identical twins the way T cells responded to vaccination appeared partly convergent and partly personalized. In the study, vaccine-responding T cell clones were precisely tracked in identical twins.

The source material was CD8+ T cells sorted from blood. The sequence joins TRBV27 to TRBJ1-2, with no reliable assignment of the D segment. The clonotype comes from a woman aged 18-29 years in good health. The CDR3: CASSSHSYGYTF. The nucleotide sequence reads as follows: TGTGCCAGCAGTTCCCACAGCTATGGCTACACCTTC.